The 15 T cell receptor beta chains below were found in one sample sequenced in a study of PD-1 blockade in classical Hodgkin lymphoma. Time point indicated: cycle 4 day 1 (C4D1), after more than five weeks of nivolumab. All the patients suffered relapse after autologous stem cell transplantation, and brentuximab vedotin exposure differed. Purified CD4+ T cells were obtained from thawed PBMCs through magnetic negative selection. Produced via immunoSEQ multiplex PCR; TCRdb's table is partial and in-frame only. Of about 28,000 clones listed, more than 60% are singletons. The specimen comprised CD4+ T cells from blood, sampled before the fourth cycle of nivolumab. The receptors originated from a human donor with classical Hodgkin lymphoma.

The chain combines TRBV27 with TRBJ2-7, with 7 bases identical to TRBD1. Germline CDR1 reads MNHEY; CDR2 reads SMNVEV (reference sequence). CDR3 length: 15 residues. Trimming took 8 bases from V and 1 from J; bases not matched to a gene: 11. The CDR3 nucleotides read TGTGCCAGCCACTCCGCGAGACAGGGATCCTACGAGCAGTACTTC. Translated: CASHSARQGSYEQYF.

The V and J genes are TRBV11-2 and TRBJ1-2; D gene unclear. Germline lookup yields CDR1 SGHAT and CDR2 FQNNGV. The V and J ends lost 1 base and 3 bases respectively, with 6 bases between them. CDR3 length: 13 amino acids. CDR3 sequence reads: CASSLGRDYGYTF. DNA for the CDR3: TGTGCCAGCAGCTTAGGCCGCGACTATGGCTACACCTTC.

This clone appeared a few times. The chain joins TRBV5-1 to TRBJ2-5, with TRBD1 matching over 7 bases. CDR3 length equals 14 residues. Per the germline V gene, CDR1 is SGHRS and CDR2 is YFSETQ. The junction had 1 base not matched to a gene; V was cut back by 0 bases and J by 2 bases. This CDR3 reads CASSLGTGQETQYF. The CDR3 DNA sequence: TGCGCCAGCAGCTTGGGGACAGGTCAAGAGACCCAGTACTTC.

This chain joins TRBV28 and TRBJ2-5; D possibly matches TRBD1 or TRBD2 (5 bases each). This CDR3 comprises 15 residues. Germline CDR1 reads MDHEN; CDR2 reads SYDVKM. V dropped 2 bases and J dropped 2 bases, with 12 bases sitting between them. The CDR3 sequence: CASSLLLGRQETQYF. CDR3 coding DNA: TGTGCCAGCAGTTTACTGTTGGGACGACAAGAGACCCAGTACTTC.

The CDR3 DNA follows: TGTGCCAGCAGCTCGATGGAGACAGATACGCAGTATTTT. As protein: CASSSMETDTQYF. The chain is built from TRBV7-3 and TRBJ2-3; no clear D gene. The CDR3 runs to 13 residues. Between the trimmed V and J ends, which lost 4 bases and 3 bases, there was a span of 8 bases. The V gene's germline CDR1 is SGHTA and CDR2 FQGTGA.

The CDR3 nucleotides are TGTGCCAGCAGTGAAGACTTGAATCAGCCCCAGCATTTT. Protein product: CASSEDLNQPQHF. The rearrangement uses TRBV2 and TRBJ1-5, with D unresolved. Trimming removed 1 base at V and 4 bases at J, with 5 bases between. This CDR3 is built from 13 residues. Germline V CDR1 and CDR2: SNHLY, FYNNEI. The variable domain in full, completed from reference TRBV2 and TRBJ1-5, reads EPEVTQTPSHQVTQMGQEVILRCVPISNHLYFYWYRQILGQKVEFLVSFYNNEISEKSEIFDDQFSVERPDGSNFTLKIRSTKLEDSAMYFCASSEDLNQPQHFGDGTRLSIL.

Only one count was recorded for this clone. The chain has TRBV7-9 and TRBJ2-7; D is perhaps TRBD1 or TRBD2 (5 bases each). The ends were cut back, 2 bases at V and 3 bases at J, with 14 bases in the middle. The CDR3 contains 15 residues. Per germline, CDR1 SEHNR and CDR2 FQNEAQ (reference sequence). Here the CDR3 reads CASSLSPGRIYEQYF. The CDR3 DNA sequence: TGTGCCAGCAGCTTATCCCCGGGACGGATCTACGAGCAGTACTTC.

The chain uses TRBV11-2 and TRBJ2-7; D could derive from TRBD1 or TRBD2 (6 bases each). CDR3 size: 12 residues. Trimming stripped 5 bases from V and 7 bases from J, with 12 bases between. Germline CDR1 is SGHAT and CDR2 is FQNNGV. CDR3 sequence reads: CASSPGGGEQYF. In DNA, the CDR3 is TGTGCCAGCAGCCCTGGAGGGGGAGAGCAGTACTTC.

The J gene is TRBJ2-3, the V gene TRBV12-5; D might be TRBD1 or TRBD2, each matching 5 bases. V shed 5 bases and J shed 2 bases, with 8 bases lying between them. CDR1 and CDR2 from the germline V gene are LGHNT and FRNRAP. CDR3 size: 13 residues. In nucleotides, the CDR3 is TGTGCTAGTGGTCCCGGGACCACAGATACGCAGTATTTT. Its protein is CASGPGTTDTQYF.

The CDR3 DNA follows: TGTGCCAGCAGGGAATCCGGCACAGATACGCAGTATTTT. As protein: CASRESGTDTQYF. The chain links TRBV5-8 to TRBJ2-3, with unresolved D. V dropped 5 bases and J dropped 1 base, with 8 bases sitting between them. The germline gives CDR1 SGHTS, CDR2 YDEGEE. This CDR3 is built from 13 residues.

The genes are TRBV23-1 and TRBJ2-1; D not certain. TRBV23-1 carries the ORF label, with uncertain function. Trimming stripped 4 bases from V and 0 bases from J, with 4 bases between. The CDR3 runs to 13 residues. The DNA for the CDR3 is TGCGCCAGCAGTCCTAGCTCCTACAATGAGCAGTTCTTC. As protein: CASSPSSYNEQFF.

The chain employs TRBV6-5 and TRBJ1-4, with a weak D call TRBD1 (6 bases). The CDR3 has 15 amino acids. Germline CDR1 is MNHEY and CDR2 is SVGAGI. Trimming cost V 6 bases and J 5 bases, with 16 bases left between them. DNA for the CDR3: TGTGCCAGCAGACCACCGGGACAACTCAATGAAAAACTGTTTTTT. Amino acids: CASRPPGQLNEKLFF.

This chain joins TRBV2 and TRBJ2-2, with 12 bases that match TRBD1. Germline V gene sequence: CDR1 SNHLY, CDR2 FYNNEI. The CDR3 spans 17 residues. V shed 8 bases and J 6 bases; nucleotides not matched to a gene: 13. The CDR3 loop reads CASFAGTGGDGPGELFF. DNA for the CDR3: TGTGCCAGCTTTGCCGGGACAGGGGGCGATGGGCCCGGGGAGCTGTTTTTT.

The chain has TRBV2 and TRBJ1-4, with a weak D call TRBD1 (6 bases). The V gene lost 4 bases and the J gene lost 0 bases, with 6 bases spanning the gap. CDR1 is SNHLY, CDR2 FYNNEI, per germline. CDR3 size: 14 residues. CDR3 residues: CASSGTATNEKLFF. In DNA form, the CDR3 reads TGTGCCAGCAGTGGGACAGCAACTAATGAAAAACTGTTTTTT.

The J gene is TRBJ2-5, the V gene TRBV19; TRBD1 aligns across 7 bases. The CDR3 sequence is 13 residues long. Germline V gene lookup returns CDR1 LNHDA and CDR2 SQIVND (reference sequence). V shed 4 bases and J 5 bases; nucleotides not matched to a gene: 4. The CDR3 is CASSTGRGETQYF. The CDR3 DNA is TGTGCCAGTAGTACTGGCAGGGGGGAGACCCAGTACTTC.